The 32 T cell receptor beta chains presented below share a single source sample, sequenced in a study of technical replicates of blood from a few donors. Clones were sequenced by immunoSEQ multiplex PCR, and TCRdb holds only the in-frame ones, with some missing. The sample lists 74,000 or so clones, about 89% occurring once. Sample: T cells isolated from PBMCs. The source is a human donor in good health.

In this sample, this clone turned up a few times. The V gene is TRBV11-1, the J gene TRBJ1-1, with D tentatively TRBD1 (6 bases). V lost 3 bases and J 7 bases, leaving 18 bases between the germline ends. This CDR3 has 15 amino acids. CDR1 and CDR2 (germline): SGHAT, FQDESV (reference sequence). CDR3 residues: CASSFSGGGPVEAFF. DNA for the CDR3: TGTGCCAGCAGCTTTTCAGGCGGGGGGCCGGTTGAAGCTTTCTTT.

The V call is TRBV27, the J call TRBJ2-1; TRBD2 agrees at 7 bases. Germline CDR1 MNHEY, CDR2 SMNVEV (reference sequence). Trimming at V came to 6 bases and at J to 4 bases, leaving 15 bases not matched to a gene. This CDR3 comprises 17 residues. CDR3: CASSTLYGGEAYNEQFF. The CDR3 region has the DNA TGTGCCAGCAGCACCCTTTATGGGGGGGAAGCGTACAATGAGCAGTTCTTC.

This chain connects TRBV7-9 to TRBJ1-4; TRBD1 might be the D (6 bases). CDR1 and CDR2 from the germline V gene are SEHNR and FQNEAQ (reference sequence). This CDR3 has 15 residues. V was pared by 1 base and J by 9 bases, with 15 bases between. The CDR3 DNA is TGTGCCAGCAGCTTAGAAGGTTCCGGACAGAAAAAACTGTTTTTT. It specifies CASSLEGSGQKKLFF.

This clone has only a few counts. The genes are TRBV30 and TRBJ1-1; 7 positions agree with TRBD1. Germline-derived CDR1 and CDR2 are GTSNPN and SVGIG (reference sequence). J gave up 8 bases and V 8 bases, and 17 bases lay outside the gene matches. CDR3 length: 14 residues. The CDR3 is CAADLTGTDTEAFF. The CDR3, as DNA: TGTGCCGCGGATTTGACTGGGACAGATACAGAAGCTTTCTTT.

The chain carries TRBV28 and TRBJ1-2, with D perhaps TRBD1 (6 bases). Germline lookup yields CDR1 MDHEN and CDR2 SYDVKM. This CDR3 has 18 residues. V lost 4 bases and J lost 2, with 23 bases in between. CDR3 DNA: TGTGCCAGCAGTTCCCCCGTTCCCCGGACAGTTGGAAACTATGGCTACACCTTC. Translation: CASSSPVPRTVGNYGYTF.

This clone appeared a few times. The V and J genes are TRBV4-1 and TRBJ1-1; D remains unclear. This CDR3 spans 14 amino acids. Germline V gives CDR1 MGHRA, CDR2 YSYEKL. Trimming removed 2 bases at V and 0 bases at J, with 7 bases between. The CDR3: CASSQPTVNTEAFF. The CDR3 nucleotides read TGCGCCAGCAGCCAACCTACTGTGAACACTGAAGCTTTCTTT.

V and J are TRBV5-1 and TRBJ2-1; 9 bases align to TRBD2. Looked up from germline, CDR1 is SGHRS and CDR2 is YFSETQ. J gave up 0 bases and V 6 bases, and 13 bases lay outside the gene matches. There are 18 residues in the CDR3. CDR3 DNA sequence: TGCGCCAGCACCCCCGGTAGCGGGAGATTTGACTCCTACAATGAGCAGTTCTTC. The encoded protein is CASTPGSGRFDSYNEQFF.

The chain combines TRBV30 with TRBJ1-4, with D perhaps matching TRBD1 (6 bases). CDR1 and CDR2 (germline): GTSNPN, SVGIG (reference sequence). Trimming took off 3 bases at V and 6 bases at J, with 14 bases between the two ends. The CDR3 extends over 14 amino acids. CDR3 protein: CAWRSQGFDEKLFF. The CDR3 coding sequence is TGTGCCTGGAGGTCACAGGGTTTCGATGAAAAACTGTTTTTT. Drawing the rest from reference TRBV30 and TRBJ1-4, the complete variable domain is SQTIHQWPATLVQPVGSPLSLECTVEGTSNPNLYWYRQAAGRGLQLLFYSVGIGQISSEVPQNLSASRPQDRQFILSSKKLLLSDSGFYLCAWRSQGFDEKLFFGSGTQLSVL.

The chain carries TRBV14 and TRBJ1-1; D uncertain. Germline V lookup: CDR1 SGHDN, CDR2 FVKESK. This CDR3 contains 15 residues. Trimming took off 4 bases at V and 5 bases at J, with 17 bases between the two ends. CDR3 nucleotide sequence: TGTGCCAGCAGCCTTTTTCATTCTCGGTGGACTGAAGCTTTCTTT. This codes for CASSLFHSRWTEAFF.

The chain employs TRBV7-8 and TRBJ2-7, with 13 bases lining up with TRBD2. The V and J ends lost 0 bases and 2 bases, in that order; junction bases with no gene match: 1. The CDR3 totals 16 residues. From germline, CDR1 is SGHVS and CDR2 FQNEAQ. The CDR3 region is CASSLAGLAGAYEQYF. The CDR3 DNA follows: TGTGCCAGCAGCTTAGCAGGACTAGCGGGAGCCTACGAGCAGTACTTC.

In this sample, this clone turned up a few times. The chain links TRBV18 to TRBJ2-2, with TRBD1 as a possible D gene (6 bases). The length of the CDR3 is 16 residues. Germline V CDR1 and CDR2: KGHSH, LQKENI. The ends were cut back, 4 bases at V and 5 bases at J, with 17 bases in the middle. The CDR3 DNA reads as TGTGCCAGCTCACTGTACTCAGGGGCGCAGACCGGGGAGCTGTTTTTT. The encoded protein is CASSLYSGAQTGELFF.

Here the CDR3 reads CASSLGQGSSPLHF. In DNA form, the CDR3 reads TGTGCCAGCAGCTTAGGACAGGGAAGTTCACCCCTCCACTTT. The V gene is TRBV27, the J gene TRBJ1-6, with 8 bases lining up with TRBD1. Germline values: CDR1 MNHEY, CDR2 SMNVEV (reference sequence). The V segment lost 6 bases and the J segment 9 bases; nucleotides outside the gene matches: 7. The CDR3 has 14 amino acids.

V usage is TRBV6-5 and J usage is TRBJ1-6, with a tentative D call TRBD1 (5 bases). This CDR3 has 15 residues. Germline V gene lookup returns CDR1 MNHEY and CDR2 SVGAGI. Trimming shortened V by 5 bases and J by 4 bases, and 12 bases separated the two germline ends. This chain's CDR3 is CASSPPSGYNSPLHF. In nucleotides, the CDR3 is TGTGCCAGCAGTCCTCCTTCAGGGTATAATTCACCCCTCCACTTT.

V gene TRBV9 combines with J gene TRBJ2-2; TRBD1 aligns across 8 bases. V shed 4 bases, J shed 3 bases, and the junction held 5 bases outside the gene matches. Germline V CDR1 and CDR2: SGDLS, YYNGEE. The CDR3 has 15 residues. The CDR3 region has the DNA TGTGCCAGCAGCATCAGGGGGCGGGACACCGGGGAGCTGTTTTTT. This gives the protein CASSIRGRDTGELFF.

V usage is TRBV6-1 and J usage is TRBJ1-6; tentative D call: TRBD1 (5 bases). Trimming left V 5 bases short and J 10 bases short, with 12 bases between. Germline V CDR1 and CDR2: MNHNS, SASEGT. CDR3 length: 13 residues. The CDR3 sequence: CASSWTLGSPLHF. CDR3 DNA: TGTGCCAGCAGTTGGACACTGGGATCACCCCTCCACTTT.

The chain uses TRBV27 and TRBJ2-3; 13 bases map to TRBD2. Germline V gene data show CDR1 as MNHEY and CDR2 as SMNVEV (reference sequence). V gave up 4 bases and J gave up 6 bases; unmatched junction bases: 4. This CDR3 has 15 residues. The CDR3: CASSSGLAGVDTQYF. In nucleotides, the CDR3 is TGTGCCAGCAGTTCCGGACTAGCGGGAGTCGATACGCAGTATTTT.

The V call is TRBV6-6, the J call TRBJ1-3; D is unclear. The germline V gene encodes CDR1 MNHNY and CDR2 SVGAGI (reference sequence). This CDR3 is 13 amino acids long. Trimming cost V 5 bases and J 4 bases, with 9 bases left between them. CDR3 residues: CASSLRGGNTIYF. DNA for the CDR3: TGTGCCAGCAGTCTTCGAGGGGGAAACACCATATATTTT.

V gene TRBV19 combines with J gene TRBJ1-1; no reliable D call. The V gene lost 5 bases and the J gene lost 1 base, with 17 bases spanning the gap. This CDR3 contains 16 residues. CDR1 and CDR2 from the germline V gene are LNHDA and SQIVND (reference sequence). CDR3 DNA sequence: TGTGCCAGTAGTTTAGGCCCCTATTCGCCGAACACTGAAGCTTTCTTT. Translated, it gives CASSLGPYSPNTEAFF.

This clone showed up just once. The V gene is TRBV30, the J gene TRBJ1-1, with TRBD1 identical over 7 bases. This CDR3 region has 12 residues. With V trimmed by 0 bases and J by 8 bases, 3 bases remained unmatched. The germline V gene has CDR1 GTSNPN and CDR2 SVGIG (reference sequence). The CDR3 DNA reads as TGTGCCTGGAGTGTCCGGGGACAGGAAGCTTTCTTT. As protein: CAWSVRGQEAFF.

This chain uses TRBV19 with TRBJ1-5; no firm D call. The germline gives CDR1 LNHDA, CDR2 SQIVND (reference sequence). Trimming took 3 bases from V and 0 from J, leaving 6 bases between them. This CDR3 region has 14 residues. The CDR3 reads CASSMDYSNQPQHF. Written as DNA, the CDR3 is TGTGCCAGTAGTATGGACTATAGCAATCAGCCCCAGCATTTT.

The gene calls are TRBV5-1 and TRBJ2-3, with 10 bases lining up with TRBD2. The CDR3 sequence is 16 residues long. With V trimmed by 4 bases and J by 3 bases, 8 bases remained unmatched. The germline CDR1 and CDR2 sequences are SGHRS and YFSETQ. The CDR3 coding sequence is TGCGCCAGCAGCACAACCCTAGCGGGGGTGACAGATACGCAGTATTTT. Amino acid sequence: CASSTTLAGVTDTQYF.

In this sample, this clone turned up once. One end of the junction does not line up with germline, which may come from a read error. The DNA for the CDR3 is TGTGCCAGCAGCCTAGACAGGGGCCTTTCCTACGAGCAGTACTTC. Its translation: CASSLDRGLSYEQYF. This chain links TRBV11-2 with TRBJ2-7; 8 bases align to TRBD1. Germline V gene data show CDR1 as SGHAT and CDR2 as FQNNGV. There are 15 residues in the CDR3.

V gene TRBV28 combines with J gene TRBJ2-7; 10 bases fit TRBD2. Germline CDR1 reads MDHEN; CDR2 reads SYDVKM. With 3 bases clipped from V and 7 bases from J, the junction kept 9 bases outside the gene matches. This CDR3 contains 15 residues. CDR3 loop: CASSFDTSGKDEQYF. CDR3 sequence (DNA): TGTGCCAGCAGTTTTGACACTAGCGGGAAGGATGAGCAGTACTTC.

The CDR3 region has the DNA TGTGCTAGTGGACCCCGGGACAATGAGCAGTTCTTC. Translation gives CASGPRDNEQFF. The chain is built from TRBV12-5 and TRBJ2-1, with D uncertain. The germline V gene encodes CDR1 LGHNT and CDR2 FRNRAP. CDR3 length: 12 residues. V was trimmed by 6 bases and J by 5 bases, leaving 8 bases between them.

This chain joins TRBV5-1 and TRBJ2-7; 9 bases align to TRBD1. Germline V CDR1 and CDR2: SGHRS, YFSETQ. This CDR3 region has 14 residues. The trim removed 4 bases at V and 2 bases at J, leaving 4 bases unmatched. The CDR3 DNA follows: TGCGCCAGCAGCGCGGACAGGGGTACCTACGAGCAGTACTTC. This gives the protein CASSADRGTYEQYF. The full variable domain, its missing parts supplied by reference TRBV5-1 and TRBJ2-7, is KAGVTQTPRYLIKTRGQQVTLSCSPISGHRSVSWYQQTPGQGLQFLFEYFSETQRNKGNFPGRFSGRQFSNSRSEMNVSTLELGDSALYLCASSADRGTYEQYFGPGTRLTVT.

The chain has TRBV28 and TRBJ2-7; D call uncertain. Germline V gives CDR1 MDHEN, CDR2 SYDVKM. With 8 bases removed from V and 5 bases from J, the gap between germline ends came to 10 bases. The CDR3 sequence is 11 residues long. CDR3 sequence: CASANQDEQYF. DNA for the CDR3: TGTGCCAGCGCTAACCAGGACGAGCAGTACTTC. Complete variable domain (other parts from reference TRBV28 and TRBJ2-7): DVKVTQSSRYLVKRTGEKVFLECVQDMDHENMFWYRQDPGLGLRLIYFSYDVKMKEKGDIPEGYSVSREKKERFSLILESASTNQTSMYLCASANQDEQYFGPGTRLTVT.

The gene calls are TRBV6-5 and TRBJ2-5; D gene unclear. Per germline, CDR1 MNHEY and CDR2 SVGAGI. CDR3 length: 13 residues. Trimming took 7 bases from V and 2 from J, leaving 11 bases between them. This CDR3 is CASNRPGQETQYF. As DNA, the CDR3 is TGTGCCAGCAATCGCCCGGGTCAAGAGACCCAGTACTTC.

The chain recombines TRBV6-5 with TRBJ1-2, with 7 bases fitting TRBD1. In germline, CDR1 is MNHEY, CDR2 SVGAGI. The CDR3 consists of 14 residues. V gave up 5 bases and J gave up 3 bases; unmatched junction bases: 6. CDR3 protein: CASSPQGTHYGYTF. In DNA form, the CDR3 reads TGTGCCAGCAGTCCACAGGGGACACACTATGGCTACACCTTC.

This clone was detected once. The chain joins TRBV6-6 to TRBJ1-1; 7 bases are a match to TRBD1. Trimming cost V 6 bases and J 1 base; bases outside gene matches: 5. This CDR3 has 14 amino acids. Germline V CDR1 and CDR2: MNHNY, SVGAGI (reference sequence). The CDR3 reads CASRAGTANTEAFF. The CDR3 DNA sequence: TGTGCCAGCAGGGCTGGGACAGCGAACACTGAAGCTTTCTTT.

This rearrangement joins TRBV6-5 to TRBJ2-7, with D unresolved. Germline values: CDR1 MNHEY, CDR2 SVGAGI. V lost 5 bases and J lost 3, with 5 bases in between. CDR3 length: 11 amino acids. CDR3 nucleotides: TGTGCCAGCAGTAGACACTACGAGCAGTACTTC. Its protein is CASSRHYEQYF.

The V gene is TRBV5-4, the J gene TRBJ2-1; possibly TRBD2 for D (5 bases). The CDR3 is 14 amino acids. Trimming removed 0 bases from V and 7 bases from J, with 11 bases in between. CDR1 is SGHNT, CDR2 YYREEE, per germline (reference sequence). The DNA for the CDR3 is TGTGCCAGCAGCTTGGATCGGGATTCAAATGAGCAGTTCTTC. Residues: CASSLDRDSNEQFF.

The CDR3 spells CASTQGLIYEQFF. The CDR3 region has the DNA TGTGCCAGCACCCAGGGACTTATCTATGAGCAGTTCTTC. V is TRBV5-6 and J is TRBJ2-1; D is possibly TRBD2 (6 bases). Germline V gene data show CDR1 as SGHDT and CDR2 as YYEEEE. Trimming left V 6 bases short and J 8 bases short, with 15 bases between. The CDR3 runs to 13 residues.